What follows are 11 T cell receptor beta chains derived from one specimen sequenced in a study of blood T cells in healthy people across ages. A second PCR of roughly 7 to 11 cycles used a sample-barcoded 5' primer and a J-beta primer mix. TCRdb ran MiXCR on the 5' RACE reads and lists one entry per CDR3 protein. The sample contains approximately 850,000 distinct CDR3 sequences, nearly 60% of which appear only once. Sequencing used blood. The receptor source for this set is a man aged 25-45 years in good health.

This clonotype was observed once. The rearrangement joins TRBV5-1 to TRBJ1-1; no reliable D call. This CDR3 comprises 17 residues. CDR1 is SGHRS, CDR2 YFSETQ, per germline. V lost 5 bases to trimming and J lost 6 bases, with 26 bases between them. The DNA of the CDR3 is TGCGCCAGCAGGCTGGGTACGGGGAACCCCAGTGTCGCTGAAGCTTTCTTT. Protein sequence: CASRLGTGNPSVAEAFF. The variable domain in full, completed from reference TRBV5-1 and TRBJ1-1, reads KAGVTQTPRYLIKTRGQQVTLSCSPISGHRSVSWYQQTPGQGLQFLFEYFSETQRNKGNFPGRFSGRQFSNSRSEMNVSTLELGDSALYLCASRLGTGNPSVAEAFFGQGTRLTVV.

This chain uses TRBV25-1 with TRBJ1-5; D might be TRBD1 (6 bases). Per the germline V gene, CDR1 is MGHDK and CDR2 is SYGVNS. The CDR3 is made up of 14 amino acids. Trimming pared 1 base from V and 10 bases from J, leaving 14 bases between. CDR3 DNA sequence: TGTGCCAGCAGTGAATCGAGGAGGGGGGCTCCCCAGCATTTT. Translation gives CASSESRRGAPQHF.

The V call is TRBV12-3 or TRBV12-4, the J call TRBJ1-1, with 7 bases lining up with TRBD1. The V and J ends lost 6 bases and 1 base, in that order; junction bases with no gene match: 8. The length of the CDR3 is 15 residues. DNA for the CDR3: TGTGCCAGCAGACCCACGACAGGGTCGAACACTGAAGCTTTCTTT. Translating it yields CASRPTTGSNTEAFF.

The rearrangement links TRBV11-2 to TRBJ2-7, with D perhaps TRBD2 (6 bases). The germline V gene has CDR1 SGHAT and CDR2 FQNNGV. Trimming pared 1 base from V and 4 bases from J, leaving 14 bases between. This CDR3 contains 15 residues. This CDR3 is CASSLARLAEYEQYF. The CDR3 region has the DNA TGTGCCAGCAGCTTAGCGCGATTAGCGGAGTACGAGCAGTACTTC.

With respect to this clonotype: A read error is possible here, since a much larger clone lies one base away. CDR3 protein: CASSQTDGYNEQYF. CDR3 bases: TGTGCCAGCAGCCAAACCGATGGTTACAATGAGCAGTACTTC. The chain recombines TRBV11-3 with TRBJ2-1; D not certain. With the DNA end fitting TRBJ2-7 better, the J assignment may be wrong. CDR3 length equals 14 residues. Looked up from germline, CDR1 is SGHNT and CDR2 is YENEEA.

This clonotype has only a few counts. V is TRBV13 and J is TRBJ2-4; D is unresolved. The DNA end favors TRBJ2-7, so the J call may be wrong. The CDR3 covers 13 residues. Per the germline V gene, CDR1 is PRHDT and CDR2 is FYEKMQ (reference sequence). This CDR3 is CASSLHPGREQYF. CDR3 sequence (DNA): TGTGCCAGCAGCCTCCACCCCGGACGCGAGCAGTACTTC.

Points on this clonotype: An end of the junction differs from the germline gene, which may be a read error. V gene TRBV20-1 combines with J gene TRBJ1-2; 11 bases map to TRBD1. CDR3 length: 14 amino acids. Germline CDR1 and CDR2: DFQATT and SNEGSKA (reference sequence). The CDR3 loop is CSARGTGGSDGYTF. DNA for the CDR3: TGCAGTGCGAGAGGGACAGGGGGAAGTGATGGCTACACCTTC.

This clonotype has only a few counts. The chain employs TRBV5-1 and TRBJ2-1, with D perhaps matching TRBD2 (6 bases). V was clipped by 0 bases and J by 6 bases, with 22 bases between them. The CDR3 has 18 residues. Per germline, CDR1 SGHRS and CDR2 YFSETQ. CDR3 DNA sequence: TGCGCCAGCAGCTTGGTACGAGGGAGGTCCCTCTTTTCCAATGAGCAGTTCTTC. Encoded protein: CASSLVRGRSLFSNEQFF.

The chain carries TRBV3-1 and TRBJ1-2, with TRBD1 as a possible D gene (5 bases). The germline V gene encodes CDR1 LGHDT and CDR2 YNNKEL (reference sequence). CDR3 length equals 14 residues. Trimming shortened V by 4 bases and J by 7 bases, and 16 bases separated the two germline ends. The CDR3 DNA reads as TGTGCCAGCAGCCCGACGGGGGGGACGCGTGGCTACACCTTC. Translating it yields CASSPTGGTRGYTF.

The chain uses TRBV28 and TRBJ2-3; the D is unclear. This CDR3 spans 13 amino acids. Germline assignment: CDR1 MDHEN and CDR2 SYDVKM. Here the CDR3 DNA reads TGTGTCGTGGCCCGTGACCCCACAGATACGCAGTATTTT. It specifies CVVARDPTDTQYF.

This chain joins TRBV15 and TRBJ1-5; no firm D call. Germline V gene sequence: CDR1 LNHNV, CDR2 YYDKDF (reference sequence). The CDR3 spans 13 residues. V lost 3 bases and J lost 4, with 7 bases in between. CDR3 nucleotide sequence: TGTGCCACCAGCAGTATCGCGAATCAGCCCCAGCATTTT. It encodes CATSSIANQPQHF.